These 3 T cell receptor beta chains originate from one sample sequenced in a study of CD8+ T cells in alopecia areata. RNA extraction and reverse transcription yielded cDNA as sequencing template. TCRdb's table, derived via immunoSEQ multiplex PCR, lists solely in-frame clones and lacks some. The table lists roughly 12,000 clones, 65% to 70% of them singletons, with 7% in the top ten. The treatment denotes: oral pan-JAK inhibitor, 5-10 mg twice daily. Alopecia areata patients provided lesional scalp punch biopsies and peripheral blood, both collected for the study. Material: skin, obtained at week 4, from a patient treated with tofacitinib. The receptors were gathered from a human donor with alopecia areata.

This clone was recorded once. One junction end does not reproduce the germline sequence, and a read error may be involved. J is TRBJ2-7 and V is TRBV6-6; the D is unclear. Germline V gives CDR1 MNHNY, CDR2 SVGAGI (reference sequence). The CDR3 covers 13 residues. Written as DNA, the CDR3 is TGTGCCAGCAGCCCATCCCTTCCCCGTGTTGTAGACTTC. Protein product: CASSPSLPRVVDF.

The CDR3 sequence is CASSLAQRTGHYGYTF. The DNA for the CDR3 is TGCGCCAGCAGCTTGGCCCAACGGACAGGGCACTATGGCTACACCTTC. The rearrangement joins TRBV5-1 to TRBJ1-2, with 8 bases fitting TRBD1. Per the germline V gene, CDR1 is SGHRS and CDR2 is YFSETQ. The CDR3 covers 16 residues. J gave up 3 bases and V 0 bases, and 7 bases lay outside the gene matches.

There are a few counts of this clone. This chain links TRBV7-2 with TRBJ2-5; tentative D call: TRBD1 (5 bases). The germline V and J ends were trimmed by 4 bases and 10 bases, with 13 bases remaining between them. In germline, CDR1 is SGHTA, CDR2 FQGNSA. There are 12 residues in the CDR3. CDR3 nucleotide sequence: TGTGCCAGCAGCTCGGCAGGGTTTGACCAGTACTTC. The encoded protein is CASSSAGFDQYF.